Ten or more counts support the clone carrying this T cell receptor (beta chain). Its target is unknown. V shed 7 bases and J shed 5 bases, with 8 bases lying between them. CDR3 length: 10 amino acids. The germline V gene has CDR1 SQVTM and CDR2 ANQGSEA. The data are from a study of T-cell reconstitution after alpha-beta-depleted transplantation in children. Unique molecular identifiers were built into the TCRbeta library. MiXCR was run by TCRdb on the PCR reads, yielding one entry per CDR3 protein. The table has hundreds of thousands of distinct CDR3 sequences, 10% to 15% seen once. Whole-study results and caveats: Most T-cell counts and diversity one year after the transplant came from T cells that were newly produced.

The origin of this receptor is a male patient younger than 18 who had a stem cell transplant for acute myeloid leukemia, so the T cells may come from the graft donor. This chain links TRBV29-1 with TRBJ2-5, with D unresolved. The source was PBMCs, mostly from graft donor cells, collected 360 days after TCRalphabeta/CD19-depleted stem cell transplant. The CDR3 loop is CSGPLETQYF. The CDR3 DNA follows: TGCAGCGGGCCCCTGGAGACCCAGTACTTC. The full variable domain, with the rest looked up from reference TRBV29-1 and TRBJ2-5, is SAVISQKPSRDICQRGTSLTIQCQVDSQVTMMFWYRQQPGQSLTLIATANQGSEATYESGFVIDKFPISRPNLTFSTLTVSNMSPEDSSIYLCSGPLETQYFGPGTRLLVL.